This TCR beta chain was sequenced for a study of beta chain features in type 1 diabetes. Since all of the isolated RNA was reverse transcribed, expressed TCRB transcripts were what got sequenced. Clones were sequenced by immunoSEQ multiplex PCR, and TCRdb holds only the in-frame ones, with some missing. There are tens of thousands of clones in the sample; 50% to 55% occur only once, and roughly 2.6% lies in the top ten. Study-level findings and limits: When Type 1 diabetes patients were examined, their TCRB CDR3s proved moderately but significantly shorter in all four CD4+ subsets.

Comment on this clone: As yet, its antigen is unknown.

The TCR comes from a woman aged 40-49 years with type 1 diabetes. Sequencing used Tregs from blood.

The DNA for the CDR3 is TGTGCCAGCAGGCCCCGCGGGTCCACTGAAGCTTTCTTT. Translating it yields CASRPRGSTEAFF. The chain employs TRBV7-8 and TRBJ1-1; D is ambiguous. Germline assignment: CDR1 SGHVS and CDR2 FQNEAQ. V lost 6 bases to trimming and J lost 4 bases, with 12 bases between them. The length of the CDR3 is 13 residues.